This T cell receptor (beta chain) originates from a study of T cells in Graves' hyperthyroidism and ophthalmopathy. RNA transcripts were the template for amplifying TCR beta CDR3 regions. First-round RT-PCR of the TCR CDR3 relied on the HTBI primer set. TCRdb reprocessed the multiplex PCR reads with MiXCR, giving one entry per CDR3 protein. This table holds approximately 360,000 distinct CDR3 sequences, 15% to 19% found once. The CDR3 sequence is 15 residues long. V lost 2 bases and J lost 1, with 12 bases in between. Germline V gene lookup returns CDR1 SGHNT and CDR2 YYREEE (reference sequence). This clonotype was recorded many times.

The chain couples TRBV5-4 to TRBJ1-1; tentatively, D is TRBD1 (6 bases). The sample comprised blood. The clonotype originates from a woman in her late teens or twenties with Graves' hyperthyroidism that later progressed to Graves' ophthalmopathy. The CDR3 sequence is CASSLRGGENTEAFF. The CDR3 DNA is TGTGCCAGCAGCTTAAGGGGGGGCGAGAACACTGAAGCTTTCTTT. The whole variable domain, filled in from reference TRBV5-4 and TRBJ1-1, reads ETGVTQSPTHLIKTRGQQVTLRCSSQSGHNTVSWYQQALGQGPQFIFQYYREEENGRGNFPPRFSGLQFPNYSSELNVNALELDDSALYLCASSLRGGENTEAFFGQGTRLTVV.